The T cell receptor (beta chain) described here comes from a study of human T cells and chemical hapten exposure. As to time point: patch test 3, about 24 weeks after DPC sensitization. Treatment given: therapeutic diphenylcyclopropenone sensitization with weekly scalp DPC. Total RNA was isolated from unfractionated whole blood. This clonotype was seen a few times. The CDR3 has 11 residues. In germline, CDR1 is DFQATT, CDR2 SNEGSKA (reference sequence). The germline V and J ends were trimmed by 5 bases and 3 bases, with 6 bases remaining between them. MiXCR was run by TCRdb on the RACE reads, yielding one entry per CDR3 protein. The sample carries roughly 150,000 distinct CDR3 sequences, roughly 26% recorded once.

V usage is TRBV20-1 and J usage is TRBJ2-3; D remains unclear. This clonotype was sampled from a woman aged 18-29 years with alopecia areata. Some clones in this sample may be carry-over from other donors' samples. This specimen was whole blood, taken in connection with sensitization to the hapten diphenylcyclopropenone (DPC). As DNA, the CDR3 is TGCAGTGCTCCACCAACAGATACGCAGTATTTT. This translates into CSAPPTDTQYF.